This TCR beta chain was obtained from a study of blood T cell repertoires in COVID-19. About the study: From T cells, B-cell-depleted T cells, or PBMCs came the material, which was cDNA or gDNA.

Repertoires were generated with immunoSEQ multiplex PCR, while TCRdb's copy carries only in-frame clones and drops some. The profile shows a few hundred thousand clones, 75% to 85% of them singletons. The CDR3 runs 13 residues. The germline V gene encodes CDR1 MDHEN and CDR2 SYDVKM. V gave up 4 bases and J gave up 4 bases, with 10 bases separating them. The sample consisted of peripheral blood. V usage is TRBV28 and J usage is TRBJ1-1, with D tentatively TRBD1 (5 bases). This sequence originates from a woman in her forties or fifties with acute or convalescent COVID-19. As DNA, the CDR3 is TGTGCCAGCAGTTCTGCGGGGCTCACTGAAGCTTTCTTT. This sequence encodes CASSSAGLTEAFF. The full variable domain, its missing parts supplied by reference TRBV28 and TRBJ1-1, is DVKVTQSSRYLVKRTGEKVFLECVQDMDHENMFWYRQDPGLGLRLIYFSYDVKMKEKGDIPEGYSVSREKKERFSLILESASTNQTSMYLCASSSAGLTEAFFGQGTRLTVV.